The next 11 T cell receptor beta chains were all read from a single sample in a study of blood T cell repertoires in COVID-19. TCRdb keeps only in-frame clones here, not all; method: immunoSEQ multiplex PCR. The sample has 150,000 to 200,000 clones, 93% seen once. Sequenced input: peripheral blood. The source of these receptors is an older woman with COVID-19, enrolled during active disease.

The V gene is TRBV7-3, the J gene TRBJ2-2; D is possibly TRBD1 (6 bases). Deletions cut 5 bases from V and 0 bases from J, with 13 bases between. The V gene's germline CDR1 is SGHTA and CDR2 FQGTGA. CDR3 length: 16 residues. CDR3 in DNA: TGTGCCAGCAGCCTCTGGACAGCCTCGAACACCGGGGAGCTGTTTTTT. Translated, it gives CASSLWTASNTGELFF.

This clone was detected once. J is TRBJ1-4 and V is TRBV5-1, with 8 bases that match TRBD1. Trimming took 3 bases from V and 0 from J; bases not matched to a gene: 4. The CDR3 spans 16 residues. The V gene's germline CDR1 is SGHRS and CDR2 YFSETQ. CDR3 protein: CASSYGTGATNEKLFF. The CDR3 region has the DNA TGCGCCAGCAGCTACGGGACAGGAGCAACTAATGAAAAACTGTTTTTT.

CDR3 in DNA: TGTGCCAGCAGCGGACCGGGACATTTTTCAAATGAGCAGTTCTTC. This gives the protein CASSGPGHFSNEQFF. The chain couples TRBV9 to TRBJ2-1, with a tentative D call TRBD1 (6 bases). The CDR3 has 15 amino acids. Deletions cut 3 bases from V and 7 bases from J, with 17 bases between. Germline values: CDR1 SGDLS, CDR2 YYNGEE. Looking up the rest from reference TRBV9 and TRBJ2-1 gives the full variable domain: DSGVTQTPKHLITATGQRVTLRCSPRSGDLSVYWYQQSLDQGLQFLIQYYNGEERAKGNILERFSAQQFPDLHSELNLSSLELGDSALYFCASSGPGHFSNEQFFGPGTRLTVL.

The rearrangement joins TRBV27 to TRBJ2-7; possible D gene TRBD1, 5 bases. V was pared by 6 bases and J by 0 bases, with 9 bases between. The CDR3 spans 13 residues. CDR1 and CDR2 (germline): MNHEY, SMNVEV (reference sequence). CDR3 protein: CASSRTSSYEQYF. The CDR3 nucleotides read TGTGCCAGCAGCAGGACAAGCTCCTACGAGCAGTACTTC.

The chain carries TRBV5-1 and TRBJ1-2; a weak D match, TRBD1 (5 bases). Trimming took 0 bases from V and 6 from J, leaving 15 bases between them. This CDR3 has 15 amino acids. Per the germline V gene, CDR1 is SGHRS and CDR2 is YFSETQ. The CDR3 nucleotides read TGCGCCAGCAGCTTGGTCGTGACAGAAGGGAATGGCTACACCTTC. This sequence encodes CASSLVVTEGNGYTF.

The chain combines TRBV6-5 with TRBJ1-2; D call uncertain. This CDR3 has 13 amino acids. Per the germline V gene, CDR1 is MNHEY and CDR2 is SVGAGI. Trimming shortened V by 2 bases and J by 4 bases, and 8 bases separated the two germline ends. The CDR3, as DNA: TGTGCCAGCAGTTACAGAGATGGCTATGGCTACACCTTC. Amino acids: CASSYRDGYGYTF.

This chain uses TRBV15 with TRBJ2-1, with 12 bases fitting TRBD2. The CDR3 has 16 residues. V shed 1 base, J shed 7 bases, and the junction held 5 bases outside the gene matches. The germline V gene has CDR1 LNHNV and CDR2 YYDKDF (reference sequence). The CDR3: CATSRASGGAGNEQFF. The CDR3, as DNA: TGTGCCACCAGCAGAGCTAGCGGGGGGGCCGGGAATGAGCAGTTCTTC.

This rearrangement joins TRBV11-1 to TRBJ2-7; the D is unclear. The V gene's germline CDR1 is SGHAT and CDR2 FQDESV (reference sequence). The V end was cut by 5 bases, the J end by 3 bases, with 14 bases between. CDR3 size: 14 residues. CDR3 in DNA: TGTGCCAGCAGCCTTCTCCCGGAGATCTACGAGCAGTACTTC. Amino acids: CASSLLPEIYEQYF.

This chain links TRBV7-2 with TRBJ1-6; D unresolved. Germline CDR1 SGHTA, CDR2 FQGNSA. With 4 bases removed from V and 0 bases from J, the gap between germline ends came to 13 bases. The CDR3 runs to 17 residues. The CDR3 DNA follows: TGTGCCAGCAGCTCACGGGAACCGAGCTCCTATAATTCACCCCTCCACTTT. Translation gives CASSSREPSSYNSPLHF. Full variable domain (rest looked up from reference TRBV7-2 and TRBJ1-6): GAGVSQSPSNKVTEKGKDVELRCDPISGHTALYWYRQSLGQGLEFLIYFQGNSAPDKSGLPSDRFSAERTGGSVSTLTIQRTQQEDSAVYLCASSSREPSSYNSPLHFGNGTRLTVT.

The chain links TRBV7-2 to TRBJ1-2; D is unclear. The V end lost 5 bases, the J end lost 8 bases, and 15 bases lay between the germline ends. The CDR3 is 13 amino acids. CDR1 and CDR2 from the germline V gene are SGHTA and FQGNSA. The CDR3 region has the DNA TGTGCCAGCAGCCCGACGACCGAGGGAGGCTACACCTTC. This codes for CASSPTTEGGYTF.

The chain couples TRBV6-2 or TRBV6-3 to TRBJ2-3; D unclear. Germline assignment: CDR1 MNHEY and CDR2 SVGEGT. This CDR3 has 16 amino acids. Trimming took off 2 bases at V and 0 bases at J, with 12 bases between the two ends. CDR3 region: CASSYAAALSTDTQYF. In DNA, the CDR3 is TGTGCCAGCAGTTACGCGGCAGCCCTTAGCACAGATACGCAGTATTTT.